The 7 T cell receptor beta chains given below trace back to one sample, sequenced in a study of shared clonotypes between healthy human individuals. Here immunoSEQ multiplex PCR was the method, and the copy in TCRdb shows in-frame clones only, minus some. This sample has some 2 million clones, with 85% to 95% found just once. The sample was naive CD4+ T cells sorted from blood. The subset here: CD45RA+ positively selected. The source of these receptors is a man in his late teens or twenties in good health.

The chain links TRBV15 to TRBJ1-4; D not resolved. Germline V CDR1 and CDR2: LNHNV, YYDKDF (reference sequence). Trimming shortened V by 0 bases and J by 5 bases, and 13 bases separated the two germline ends. The CDR3 sequence is 16 residues long. Here the CDR3 DNA reads TGTGCCACCAGCAGAGAGGCTACAGCTCCCAATGAAAAACTGTTTTTT. Encoded protein: CATSREATAPNEKLFF.

This sequence joins TRBV4-3 and TRBJ1-1; D possibly corresponds to TRBD1 (6 bases). This CDR3 comprises 14 residues. Trimming removed 7 bases from V and 2 bases from J, with 14 bases in between. CDR1 is LGHNA, CDR2 YSLEER, per germline. The CDR3 nucleotides read TGCGCCAGCACCACAGGGCCGGAAAACACTGAAGCTTTCTTT. Translating it yields CASTTGPENTEAFF.

V gene TRBV5-1 combines with J gene TRBJ2-2, with TRBD2 as a possible D gene (5 bases). CDR3 length: 13 amino acids. V shed 4 bases and J shed 3 bases, with 7 bases lying between them. Germline V gives CDR1 SGHRS, CDR2 YFSETQ. The CDR3 here is CASSRADTGELFF. CDR3 nucleotide sequence: TGCGCCAGCAGCAGAGCGGACACCGGGGAGCTGTTTTTT.

Only a few counts were recorded for this clone. The chain is built from TRBV10-3 and TRBJ1-5; no clear D gene. The CDR3 is 15 residues long. CDR1 ENHRY and CDR2 SYGVKD come from the germline V gene. V lost 5 bases and J 1 base, leaving 12 bases between the germline ends. CDR3 sequence reads: CAISQMGSSNQPQHF. The DNA of the CDR3 is TGTGCCATCAGTCAGATGGGTTCGAGCAATCAGCCCCAGCATTTT.

The chain is built from TRBV9 and TRBJ2-1; D call uncertain. Germline values: CDR1 SGDLS, CDR2 YYNGEE. The CDR3 length is 15 residues. The germline V and J ends were trimmed by 3 bases and 0 bases, with 10 bases remaining between them. DNA of the CDR3: TGTGCCAGCAGCGGTACCACGAGCTCCTACAATGAGCAGTTCTTC. It is translated as CASSGTTSSYNEQFF. The full variable domain, rest sourced from reference TRBV9 and TRBJ2-1, is DSGVTQTPKHLITATGQRVTLRCSPRSGDLSVYWYQQSLDQGLQFLIQYYNGEERAKGNILERFSAQQFPDLHSELNLSSLELGDSALYFCASSGTTSSYNEQFFGPGTRLTVL.

The CDR3 loop is CATGTSINTEAFF. CDR3 DNA: TGTGCCACTGGTACGTCCATTAACACTGAAGCTTTCTTT. The V call is TRBV10-3, the J call TRBJ1-1; D ambiguous. This CDR3 is 13 amino acids long. From germline, CDR1 is ENHRY and CDR2 SYGVKD. The V end was cut by 10 bases, the J end by 2 bases, with 14 bases between.

This clone was observed a single time. The chain combines TRBV6-5 with TRBJ2-7; 7 bases match TRBD2. Germline CDR1 reads MNHEY; CDR2 reads SVGAGI. V was clipped by 0 bases and J by 6 bases; unmatched bases: 8. The CDR3 runs 15 residues. CDR3 residues: CASSYSPQLASEQYF. As DNA, the CDR3 is TGTGCCAGCAGTTACTCCCCCCAACTAGCGTCCGAGCAGTACTTC.